Listed below are T cell receptor beta chains from one sample, sequenced in a study of shared clonotypes between healthy human individuals. Produced via immunoSEQ multiplex PCR; TCRdb's table is partial and in-frame only. The table has 950,000 to 1,300,000 clones, roughly 75% seen once. The sequencing input was memory CD4+ T cells sorted from blood. The origin of the receptors is a man aged 18 to 29 in good health. The CDR3 runs from the conserved cysteine through the conserved F or W. The D gene is left open where the match is weak. Expanded clones get a size class; other rows say once, few or many, or leave the size out.

TRBV6-6	.	TRBJ2-5	.	TGTGCCAGCAGTTACTCGGCTCGGGTCAGGGGAGAGACCCAGTACTTC	CASSYSARVRGETQYF
TRBV29-1	.	TRBJ2-5	.	TGCAGCGTTGTCTTTCAGGGGTCCTCAGAGACCCAGTACTTC	CSVVFQGSSETQYF
TRBV28	once	TRBJ1-5	.	TGTGCCAGCAGCCTCTCCGAAAGGCCCCAGCATTTT	CASSLSERPQHF
TRBV6-1	.	TRBJ1-5	.	TGTGCCAGCAGTGGATCAGGGAGCAATCAGCCCCAGCATTTT	CASSGSGSNQPQHF
TRBV6-1	once	TRBJ2-7	.	TGTGCCACCAAAACGGGGAACTCCGAGCAGTACTTC	CATKTGNSEQYF
TRBV2	.	TRBJ2-2	.	TGTGCCAGCAATTTCCGGGCTGGGGAGCTGTTTTTT	CASNFRAGELFF
TRBV15	many	TRBJ2-2	.	TGTGCCACCAGCAGAGATCGCGACATTCAGAACACCGGGGAGCTGTTTTTT	CATSRDRDIQNTGELFF
TRBV27	.	TRBJ2-5	.	TGTGCCAGCAGTCCACAGTTAAGCCCGTGGGAGACCCAGTACTTC	CASSPQLSPWETQYF
TRBV7-9	.	TRBJ2-3	TRBD2	TGTGCCAGCAGCTTCCCTAGCGGAAGCACAGATACGCAGTATTTT	CASSFPSGSTDTQYF
TRBV6-1	once	TRBJ2-1	.	TGTGCCACTGGAACCTACAATGAGCAGTTCTTC	CATGTYNEQFF
TRBV6-5	.	TRBJ2-7	.	TGTGCCAGCAGTTCCGGCTACGCTTACGAGCAGTACTTC	CASSSGYAYEQYF
TRBV11-2	.	TRBJ1-2	.	TGTGCCAGCAGCGTCTCGGACAGCCCTAACTATGGCTACACCTTC	CASSVSDSPNYGYTF
TRBV4-1	few	TRBJ1-5	TRBD1	TGCGCCAGCAGCCAACTCTCAGACAGGGGGAACAATCAGCCCCAGCATTTT	CASSQLSDRGNNQPQHF
TRBV7-2	.	TRBJ2-6	.	TGTGCCAGCAGCTTAACAGGTAGCTCTGGGGCCAACGTCCTGACTTTC	CASSLTGSSGANVLTF
TRBV7-2	.	TRBJ1-2	TRBD1	TGTGCCAGCAGCTTAGAGGGGCAGGGGGCCGGCTACACCTTC	CASSLEGQGAGYTF
TRBV7-3	once	TRBJ1-5	TRBD1	TGTGCCAGCAGTTCCAGGACAGGGTTAGATCAGCCCCAGCATTTT	CASSSRTGLDQPQHF
TRBV27	.	TRBJ2-5	TRBD2	TGTGCCAGCAGTTTTGGGACTAGACCAGAGACCCAGTACTTC	CASSFGTRPETQYF
TRBV6-4	.	TRBJ2-2	.	TGTGCCAGCAGTGTACGGGAGGCAGGGGGCTTCGTCAGCGGGGAGCTGTTTTTT	CASSVREAGGFVSGELFF
TRBV5-1	.	TRBJ2-7	.	TGCGCCAGCAGCCAGACCTCCGGGGCCTACGAGCAGTACTTC	CASSQTSGAYEQYF
TRBV6-1	.	TRBJ1-5	TRBD1	TGTGCCAGCATGGCAGGGGGGGGAGGTCAGCCCCAGCATTTT	CASMAGGGGQPQHF
TRBV10-1	.	TRBJ2-5	TRBD2	TGCGCCAGCAGTGAGGGTCCTAGCGGGGGACAAGAGACCCAGTACTTC	CASSEGPSGGQETQYF
TRBV5-1	.	TRBJ1-2	.	TGCGCCAGCTCTACTCTGTCCGGATCTGCCGGCTACACCTTC	CASSTLSGSAGYTF
TRBV11-2	.	TRBJ1-6	.	TGTGCCAGCAGCTTAGGGACGGTGGGGCTATATAATTCACCCCTCCACTTT	CASSLGTVGLYNSPLHF
TRBV7-3	.	TRBJ2-1	TRBD2	TGTGCCAGCAGCTTCAGCGGGGGGTCCTACAATGAGCAGTTCTTC	CASSFSGGSYNEQFF
TRBV5-4	.	TRBJ2-1	TRBD1	TGTGCCAGCAGCTTGCGGGACAGGCCCTACAATGAGCAGTTCTTC	CASSLRDRPYNEQFF
TRBV6-5	.	TRBJ2-6	.	TGTGCCAGCGCAACGACTAATGGGGCCAACGTCCTGACTTTC	CASATTNGANVLTF
TRBV7-7	.	TRBJ2-3	TRBD2	TGTGCTAGCAGCTTAGCCGCTAGCGGGGGCCCAGATACGCAGTATTTT	CASSLAASGGPDTQYF
TRBV18	.	TRBJ2-7	.	TGTGCCAGCTCGACACGGGACCCCCCCCCGAAGCAGTACTTC	CASSTRDPPPKQYF
TRBV29-1	.	TRBJ2-7	.	TGCAGCGTTGGCCACAGTGGCGCCTACGAGCAGTACTTC	CSVGHSGAYEQYF
TRBV7-9	.	TRBJ1-1	.	TGTGCCAGCAGCCATCGGGACGACCAGGGGACTGAAGCTTTCTTT	CASSHRDDQGTEAFF
TRBV5-1	few	TRBJ2-7	.	TGCGCCAGCAGGCGGCAAATAGATGGAGCCTCCTACGAGCAGTACTTC	CASRRQIDGASYEQYF
TRBV6-6	.	TRBJ2-5	.	TGTGCCAGCAGCAAGGGAGGGGGGATGAGGAACTTC	CASSKGGGMRNF
TRBV9	.	TRBJ2-3	.	TGTGCCAGCAGCCCCTCTACCACAGATACGCAGTATTTT	CASSPSTTDTQYF
TRBV5-6	few	TRBJ1-1	TRBD1	TGTGCCAGCAGCTTGGTGGACAGGGGGCAGGAAGCTTTCTTT	CASSLVDRGQEAFF
TRBV29-1	few	TRBJ2-5	TRBD1	TGCAGCGTTGCTGGGGGGGGACAGGGGACGGAGACCCAGTACTTC	CSVAGGGQGTETQYF
TRBV6-6	few	TRBJ2-2	.	TGTGCCAGCAGAGAGCCCGGGGAGCTGTTTTTT	CASREPGELFF
TRBV19	.	TRBJ2-6	TRBD1	TGTGCCAGTAGTATCAATTTACAGGGGGCTGGCTCGGGGGCCAACGTCCTGACTTTC	CASSINLQGAGSGANVLTF
TRBV7-9	.	TRBJ2-2	.	TGTGCCAGCAGCTTGGATAGCGGAGGAACCGGGGAGCTGTTTTTT	CASSLDSGGTGELFF
TRBV30	.	TRBJ1-5	TRBD1	TGTGCCTGGAGCGGACAGGGTGCCCAGCATTTT	CAWSGQGAQHF
TRBV4-2	.	TRBJ2-3	.	TGTGCCAGCAGCCAATGGGACGGAAGCACAGATACGCAGTATTTT	CASSQWDGSTDTQYF
TRBV6-1	.	TRBJ1-2	TRBD1	TGTGCCAGCAGTGAGACACAGGGGAAGGATGGCTACACCTTC	CASSETQGKDGYTF
TRBV25-1	once	TRBJ2-2	.	TGTGCCAGCAGTGGGGTAAACACCGGGGAGCTGTTTTTT	CASSGVNTGELFF